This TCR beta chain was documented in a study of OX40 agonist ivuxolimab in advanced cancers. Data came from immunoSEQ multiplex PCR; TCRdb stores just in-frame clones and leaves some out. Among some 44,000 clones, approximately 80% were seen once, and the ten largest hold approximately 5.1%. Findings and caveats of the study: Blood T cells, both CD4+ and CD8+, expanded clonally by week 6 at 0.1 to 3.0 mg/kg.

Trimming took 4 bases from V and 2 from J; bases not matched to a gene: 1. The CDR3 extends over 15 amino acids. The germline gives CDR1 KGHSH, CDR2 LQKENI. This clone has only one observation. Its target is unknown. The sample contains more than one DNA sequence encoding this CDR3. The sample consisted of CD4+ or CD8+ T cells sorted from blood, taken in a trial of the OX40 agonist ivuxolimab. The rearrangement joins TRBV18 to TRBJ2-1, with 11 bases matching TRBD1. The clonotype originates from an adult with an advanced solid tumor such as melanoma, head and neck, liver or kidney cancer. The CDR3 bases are TGTGCCAGCTCACAGGGACAGGGGGCCTACAATGAGCAGTTCTTC. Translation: CASSQGQGAYNEQFF.